These 31 T cell receptor beta chains came from one sample sequenced in a study of naive and memory T cell subsets. An equimolar mix of two oligonucleotides served as the beta constant-region primer for TRBC1 and TRBC2. Four rounds of PCR amplified the ligated cDNA using nested alpha and beta constant-region primers plus SP2. TCRdb redid the calling of the UMI-ligation and nested PCR reads with MiXCR, one entry per CDR3 protein. The data show 80,000 or so distinct CDR3 sequences, approximately 10% seen once. Sequencing used naive CD8+ T cells from blood. Source of these receptors: a human donor in good health.

This clonotype showed up just a few times. The J gene is TRBJ2-5, the V gene TRBV9; D might be TRBD1 or TRBD2, each matching 5 bases. The germline V and J ends were trimmed by 0 bases and 2 bases, with 11 bases remaining between them. Germline V CDR1 and CDR2: SGDLS, YYNGEE. The CDR3 covers 15 residues. CDR3 region: CASSVAGTAQETQYF. CDR3 DNA sequence: TGTGCCAGCAGCGTAGCTGGGACGGCGCAAGAGACCCAGTACTTC.

This clonotype was observed a few times. This chain uses TRBV5-4 with TRBJ1-1, with a weak D call TRBD1 (6 bases). The CDR3 has 14 amino acids. V was pared by 6 bases and J by 5 bases, with 17 bases between. Germline V gives CDR1 SGHNT, CDR2 YYREEE (reference sequence). CDR3 protein: CASIGSGAGTEAFF. The CDR3 bases are TGTGCCAGCATTGGCTCAGGGGCAGGGACTGAAGCTTTCTTT.

The chain uses TRBV7-2 and TRBJ2-1, with TRBD2 matching over 10 bases. The CDR3 sequence is 16 residues long. V lost 5 bases and J lost 5; bases outside the gene matches: 9. The germline V gene encodes CDR1 SGHTA and CDR2 FQGNSA. CDR3 DNA: TGTGCCAGCAGCCCCCTTCTAGCGGGAGTCCACAATGAGCAGTTCTTC. It yields the protein CASSPLLAGVHNEQFF.

This clonotype was counted only a few times. This chain uses TRBV24-1 with TRBJ2-1; 10 bases fit TRBD1. CDR1 and CDR2 (germline): KGHDR, SFDVKD. V lost 1 base to trimming and J lost 9 bases; unmatched junction nucleotides: 14. CDR3 length: 18 amino acids. The CDR3 loop reads CATSDFPLRDRGRGEQFF. The CDR3 nucleotides read TGTGCCACCAGTGATTTCCCCCTCCGGGACAGGGGCAGGGGTGAGCAGTTCTTC.

This clonotype has more than one count but fewer than ten. This sequence joins TRBV12-5 and TRBJ2-7; tentative D call: TRBD1 (6 bases). V gave up 1 base and J gave up 4 bases, with 8 bases separating them. The CDR3 runs 13 residues. In germline, CDR1 is LGHNT, CDR2 FRNRAP. The CDR3 spells CASGLGGGYEQYF. The CDR3 DNA reads as TGTGCTAGTGGTTTGGGAGGGGGATACGAGCAGTACTTC.

In regard to this clonotype: With a much larger clone just one base away, this may be a read error. The chain carries TRBV29-1 and TRBJ2-5; 12 bases are shared with TRBD2. CDR1 is SQVTM, CDR2 ANQGSEA, per germline. This CDR3 contains 15 residues. After removal of 6 bases from V and 1 base from J, the junction contained 6 bases not matched to a gene. The CDR3 DNA reads as TGCAGCGTCCGACTAGCGGGAGTGTGCCAAGAGACCCAGTACTTC. This codes for CSVRLAGVCQETQYF. Full variable domain (rest looked up from reference TRBV29-1 and TRBJ2-5): SAVISQKPSRDICQRGTSLTIQCQVDSQVTMMFWYRQQPGQSLTLIATANQGSEATYESGFVIDKFPISRPNLTFSTLTVSNMSPEDSSIYLCSVRLAGVCQETQYFGPGTRLLVL.

This clonotype was seen only a few times. This rearrangement joins TRBV7-9 to TRBJ1-3, with a tentative D call TRBD1 (6 bases). The CDR3 extends over 13 amino acids. Germline values: CDR1 SEHNR, CDR2 FQNEAQ (reference sequence). The V end was cut by 8 bases, the J end by 0 bases, with 8 bases between. The CDR3 nucleotides read TGTGCCAGCGGACAGAGCTCTGGAAACACCATATATTTT. Its protein is CASGQSSGNTIYF.

This clonotype was counted a few times. This chain uses TRBV28 with TRBJ1-1; no firm D call. The length of the CDR3 is 13 residues. The V end lost 7 bases, the J end lost 2 bases, and 11 bases lay between the germline ends. Germline CDR1 reads MDHEN; CDR2 reads SYDVKM. As DNA, the CDR3 is TGTGCCAGCAAGGTAGCCAGAAACACTGAAGCTTTCTTT. Translating gives CASKVARNTEAFF.

The chain employs TRBV5-1 and TRBJ2-2; possibly TRBD2 for D (6 bases). Germline lookup yields CDR1 SGHRS and CDR2 YFSETQ. V was pared by 0 bases and J by 2 bases, with 14 bases between. This CDR3 contains 17 residues. The CDR3 DNA reads TGCGCCAGCAGCTTGGCCTTTCGGGGGTCCAACACCGGGGAGCTGTTTTTT. It is translated as CASSLAFRGSNTGELFF.

This clonotype has ten or more counts. J is TRBJ1-5 and V is TRBV12-3 or TRBV12-4; D call uncertain. This CDR3 comprises 15 residues. Trimming shortened V by 5 bases and J by 4 bases, and 15 bases separated the two germline ends. This CDR3 is CASSPRLTVNQPQHF. DNA of the CDR3: TGTGCCAGCAGTCCACGACTCACCGTTAATCAGCCCCAGCATTTT.

The chain combines TRBV6-5 with TRBJ2-7; 7 bases map to TRBD1. Germline CDR1 MNHEY, CDR2 SVGAGI. This CDR3 has 14 residues. The V and J ends lost 4 bases and 6 bases, in that order; junction bases with no gene match: 9. The CDR3 DNA follows: TGTGCCAGCAGTTCCCAAGGGACAGCCGCCGAGCAGTACTTC. Protein sequence: CASSSQGTAAEQYF.

This clonotype was counted a few times. The CDR3 sequence is CASSQDAYNEQFF. The CDR3 nucleotides are TGTGCCAGCAGCCAAGATGCCTACAATGAGCAGTTCTTC. The chain is built from TRBV16 and TRBJ2-1; D uncertain. In germline, CDR1 is KGHSY, CDR2 FQNENV. The CDR3 is made up of 13 amino acids. V lost 2 bases and J lost 2, with 4 bases in between.

This clonotype was counted ten times or more. This chain connects TRBV27 to TRBJ2-7, with TRBD1 matching over 11 bases. V lost 9 bases, J lost 4 bases, and 11 bases stayed unmatched. There are 15 residues in the CDR3. Germline-derived CDR1 and CDR2 are MNHEY and SMNVEV (reference sequence). The CDR3 nucleotides read TGTGCCAGTTCAAAACCGGGACAGGGGGGTTACGAGCAGTACTTC. This translates into CASSKPGQGGYEQYF.

Written as DNA, the CDR3 is TGTGCCAGCACCCTCGGGAGCGGGTCCTACGAGCAGTACTTC. Its translation: CASTLGSGSYEQYF. This chain uses TRBV9 with TRBJ2-7, with D maybe TRBD2 (6 bases). The ends were cut back, 6 bases at V and 1 base at J, with 14 bases in the middle. The germline gives CDR1 SGDLS, CDR2 YYNGEE. The CDR3 extends over 14 amino acids.

This clonotype came up many times. The chain has TRBV12-3 or TRBV12-4 and TRBJ2-1; TRBD2 matches at 14 bases. This CDR3 spans 15 amino acids. V was clipped by 5 bases and J by 8 bases; unmatched bases: 5. CDR3 DNA sequence: TGTGCCAGCAGTCCTGGACTAGCGGGAGGCGATGAGCAGTTCTTC. Protein sequence: CASSPGLAGGDEQFF.

This clonotype occurred many times. The genes are TRBV6-2 or TRBV6-3 and TRBJ1-1; D is possibly TRBD1 (5 bases). Trimming removed 2 bases from V and 1 base from J, with 11 bases in between. CDR3 length: 15 amino acids. Germline values: CDR1 MNHEY, CDR2 SVGEGT. CDR3 in amino acids: CASSYIGGSNTEAFF. In DNA, the CDR3 is TGTGCCAGCAGTTACATTGGGGGATCGAACACTGAAGCTTTCTTT.

This clonotype was counted at least ten times. The chain has TRBV5-5 and TRBJ2-3; no reliable D call. With 4 bases removed from V and 1 base from J, the gap between germline ends came to 7 bases. This CDR3 contains 13 residues. Per the germline V gene, CDR1 is SGHKS and CDR2 is YYEKEE (reference sequence). This CDR3 is CASSQEGTDTQYF. The CDR3, as DNA: TGTGCCAGCAGCCAGGAAGGCACAGATACGCAGTATTTT.

There are a few counts of this clonotype. The rearrangement uses TRBV6-1 and TRBJ2-7; TRBD1 matches 10 bases. The V gene end was trimmed by 4 bases and the J gene end by 5 bases; junction bases not matched to a gene: 8. The CDR3 loop spans 15 amino acids. CDR1 MNHNS and CDR2 SASEGT come from the germline V gene. The CDR3 is CASSVLGTGDDEQYF. The CDR3 bases are TGTGCCAGCAGTGTATTAGGGACAGGGGACGACGAGCAGTACTTC.

This chain connects TRBV4-2 to TRBJ2-7; D might be TRBD1 (6 bases). Per the germline V gene, CDR1 is LGHNA and CDR2 is YNFKEQ. The CDR3 sequence is 12 residues long. With 4 bases removed from V and 5 bases from J, the gap between germline ends came to 9 bases. CDR3 sequence reads: CASSLRGDEQYF. CDR3 DNA: TGTGCCAGCAGCCTCAGGGGCGACGAGCAGTACTTC.

The V gene is TRBV7-6, the J gene TRBJ2-1, with 10 nucleotides matching TRBD1. The V gene's germline CDR1 is SGHVS and CDR2 FNYEAQ. V lost 5 bases, J lost 6 bases, and 13 bases stayed unmatched. This CDR3 has 17 residues. CDR3 in DNA: TGTGCCAGCAGCCCTGCGACCGGGACAGGGGTGAGCAATGAGCAGTTCTTC. Residues: CASSPATGTGVSNEQFF. Full variable domain (rest looked up from reference TRBV7-6 and TRBJ2-1): GAGVSQSPRYKVTKRGQDVALRCDPISGHVSLYWYRQALGQGPEFLTYFNYEAQQDKSGLPNDRFSAERPEGSISTLTIQRTEQRDSAMYRCASSPATGTGVSNEQFFGPGTRLTVL.

The chain uses TRBV9 and TRBJ2-3, with unresolved D. Germline V gives CDR1 SGDLS, CDR2 YYNGEE. V was trimmed by 3 bases and J by 3 bases, leaving 5 bases between them. The CDR3 covers 12 residues. DNA for the CDR3: TGTGCCAGCAGCGCCCGAACAGATACGCAGTATTTT. This sequence encodes CASSARTDTQYF.

This clonotype was observed many times. For the CDR3, the DNA is TGTGCCAGTAGTTGGGCTAGCGCCGAGTACGAGCAGTACTTC. Its protein is CASSWASAEYEQYF. The chain combines TRBV19 with TRBJ2-7, with a tentative D call TRBD2 (6 bases). V lost 5 bases and J lost 4, with 15 bases in between. Germline V gene data show CDR1 as LNHDA and CDR2 as SQIVND (reference sequence). The CDR3 runs to 14 residues. Drawing the rest from reference TRBV19 and TRBJ2-7, the complete variable domain is DGGITQSPKYLFRKEGQNVTLSCEQNLNHDAMYWYRQDPGQGLRLIYYSQIVNDFQKGDIAEGYSVSREKKESFPLTVTSAQKNPTAFYLCASSWASAEYEQYFGPGTRLTVT.

V and J are TRBV29-1 and TRBJ1-1, with D possibly TRBD1 on 5 matching bases. Trimming shortened V by 6 bases and J by 5 bases, and 10 bases separated the two germline ends. From germline, CDR1 is SQVTM and CDR2 ANQGSEA. The CDR3 loop spans 11 amino acids. CDR3 in DNA: TGCAGCGTGGGACTTGGAACTGAAGCTTTCTTT. This translates into CSVGLGTEAFF. Variable domain in full (rest from reference TRBV29-1 and TRBJ1-1): SAVISQKPSRDICQRGTSLTIQCQVDSQVTMMFWYRQQPGQSLTLIATANQGSEATYESGFVIDKFPISRPNLTFSTLTVSNMSPEDSSIYLCSVGLGTEAFFGQGTRLTVV.

The genes are TRBV20-1 and TRBJ1-1; 8 bases line up with TRBD1. J was trimmed by 5 bases and V by 2 bases; bases with no gene match: 22. CDR3 length: 19 residues. From germline, CDR1 is DFQATT and CDR2 SNEGSKA (reference sequence). This chain's CDR3 is CSARWQGARTRELGTEAFF. The DNA of the CDR3 is TGCAGTGCTAGATGGCAGGGGGCGCGAACAAGGGAATTAGGGACTGAAGCTTTCTTT.

There are a few counts of this clonotype. The chain joins TRBV12-3 or TRBV12-4 to TRBJ2-1; 10 nucleotides align to TRBD2. The CDR3 extends over 16 amino acids. With 3 bases clipped from V and 2 bases from J, the junction kept 4 bases outside the gene matches. CDR3 sequence (DNA): TGTGCCAGCAGTTTCTCTAGCGGGGGCCCCTACAATGAGCAGTTCTTC. Its translation: CASSFSSGGPYNEQFF.

The rearrangement uses TRBV29-1 and TRBJ2-1; 8 bases match TRBD2. From germline, CDR1 is SQVTM and CDR2 ANQGSEA. This CDR3 spans 14 amino acids. V trimming: 2 bases; J trimming: 4 bases; junction bases outside the gene matches: 4. The CDR3 DNA follows: TGCAGCGTTGAACAAAGCGGGAGTTACAATGAGCAGTTCTTC. Residues: CSVEQSGSYNEQFF.

The rearrangement links TRBV6-1 to TRBJ1-2, with 12 bases identical to TRBD1. Losses at the gene ends were 3 bases for V and 4 bases for J; bases not matched to a gene: 9. This CDR3 spans 17 amino acids. Per the germline V gene, CDR1 is MNHNS and CDR2 is SASEGT. The chain's CDR3 is CASSDRDRGRLGYGYTF. In nucleotides, the CDR3 is TGTGCCAGCAGTGACCGGGACAGGGGGCGCTTGGGCTATGGCTACACCTTC.

This clonotype has a count of ten or more. The rearrangement links TRBV12-3 or TRBV12-4 to TRBJ2-3; TRBD2 matches at 7 bases. The CDR3 covers 14 residues. V lost 6 bases, J lost 6 bases, and 9 bases stayed unmatched. CDR3 loop: CASRSAGDWDTQYF. The CDR3 bases are TGTGCCAGCAGATCGGCGGGAGATTGGGATACGCAGTATTTT.

The chain has TRBV11-2 and TRBJ2-7; TRBD2 agrees at 8 bases. CDR3 length: 17 residues. The germline V gene has CDR1 SGHAT and CDR2 FQNNGV. V lost 5 bases and J lost 1; bases outside the gene matches: 13. The CDR3 reads CASSPIASSGKSYEQYF. The CDR3 nucleotides read TGTGCCAGCAGCCCGATCGCGAGTAGCGGGAAATCCTACGAGCAGTACTTC.

The J gene is TRBJ2-1, the V gene TRBV28; possible D gene TRBD2, 6 bases. Germline assignment: CDR1 MDHEN and CDR2 SYDVKM. V was trimmed by 6 bases and J by 6 bases, leaving 9 bases between them. The CDR3 has 12 residues. As DNA, the CDR3 is TGTGCCAGCAGGGGGGGTAGCAATGAGCAGTTCTTC. Translation: CASRGGSNEQFF. The full variable domain, in which reference TRBV28 and TRBJ2-1 provide the parts outside the CDR3, is DVKVTQSSRYLVKRTGEKVFLECVQDMDHENMFWYRQDPGLGLRLIYFSYDVKMKEKGDIPEGYSVSREKKERFSLILESASTNQTSMYLCASRGGSNEQFFGPGTRLTVL.

The rearrangement uses TRBV29-1 and TRBJ2-2; possibly TRBD2 for D (5 bases). Germline lookup yields CDR1 SQVTM and CDR2 ANQGSEA. V dropped 1 base and J dropped 6 bases, with 9 bases sitting between them. CDR3 length: 13 residues. CDR3 loop: CSVEGLAPGELFF. The CDR3 DNA reads as TGCAGCGTTGAAGGGCTAGCTCCCGGGGAGCTGTTTTTT.